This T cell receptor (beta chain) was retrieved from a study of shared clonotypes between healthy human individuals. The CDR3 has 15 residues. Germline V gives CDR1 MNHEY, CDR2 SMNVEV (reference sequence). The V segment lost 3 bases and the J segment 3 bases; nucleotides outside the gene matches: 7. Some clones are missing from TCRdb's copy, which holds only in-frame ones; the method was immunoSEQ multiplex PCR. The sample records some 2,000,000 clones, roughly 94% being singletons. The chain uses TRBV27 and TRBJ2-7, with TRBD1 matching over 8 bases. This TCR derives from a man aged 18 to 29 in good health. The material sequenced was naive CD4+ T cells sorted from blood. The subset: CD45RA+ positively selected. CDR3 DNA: TGTGCCAGCAGTTTGGCCGGGACAGGTGGCTACGAGCAGTACTTC. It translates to CASSLAGTGGYEQYF.